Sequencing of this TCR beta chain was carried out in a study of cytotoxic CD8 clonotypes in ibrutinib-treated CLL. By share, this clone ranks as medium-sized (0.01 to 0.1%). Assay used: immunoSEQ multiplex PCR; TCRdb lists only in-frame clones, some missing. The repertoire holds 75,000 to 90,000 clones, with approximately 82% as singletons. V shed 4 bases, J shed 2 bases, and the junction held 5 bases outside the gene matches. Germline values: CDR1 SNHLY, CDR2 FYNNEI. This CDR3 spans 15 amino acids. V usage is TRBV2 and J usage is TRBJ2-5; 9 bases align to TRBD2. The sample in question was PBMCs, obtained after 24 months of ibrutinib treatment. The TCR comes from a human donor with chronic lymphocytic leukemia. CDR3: CASSAGLAIQETQYF. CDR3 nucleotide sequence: TGTGCCAGCAGTGCGGGACTAGCCATTCAAGAGACCCAGTACTTC.